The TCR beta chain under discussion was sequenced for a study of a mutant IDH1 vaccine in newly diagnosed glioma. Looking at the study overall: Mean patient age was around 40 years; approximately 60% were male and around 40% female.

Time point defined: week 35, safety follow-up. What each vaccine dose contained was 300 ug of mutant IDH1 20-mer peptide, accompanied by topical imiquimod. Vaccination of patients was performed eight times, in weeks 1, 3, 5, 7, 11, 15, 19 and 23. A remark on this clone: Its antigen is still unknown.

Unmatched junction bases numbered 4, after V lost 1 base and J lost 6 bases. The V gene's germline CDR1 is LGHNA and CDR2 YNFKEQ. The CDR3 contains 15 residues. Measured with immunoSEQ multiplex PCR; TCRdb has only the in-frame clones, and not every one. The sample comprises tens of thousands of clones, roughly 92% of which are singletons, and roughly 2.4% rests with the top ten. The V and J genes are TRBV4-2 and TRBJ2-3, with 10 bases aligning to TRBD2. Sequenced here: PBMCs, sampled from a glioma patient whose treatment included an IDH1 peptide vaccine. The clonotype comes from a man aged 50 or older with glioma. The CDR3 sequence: CASSQGQAGGDTQYF. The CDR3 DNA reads TGTGCCAGCAGCCAAGGTCAAGCGGGAGGGGATACGCAGTATTTT.